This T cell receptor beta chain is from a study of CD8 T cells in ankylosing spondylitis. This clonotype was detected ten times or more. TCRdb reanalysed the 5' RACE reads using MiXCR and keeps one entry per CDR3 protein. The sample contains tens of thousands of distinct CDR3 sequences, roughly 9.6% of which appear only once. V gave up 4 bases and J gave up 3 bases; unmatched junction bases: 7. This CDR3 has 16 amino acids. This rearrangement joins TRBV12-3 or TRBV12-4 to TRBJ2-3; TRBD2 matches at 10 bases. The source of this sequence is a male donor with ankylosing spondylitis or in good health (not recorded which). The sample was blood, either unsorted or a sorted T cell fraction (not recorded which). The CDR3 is CASSSGLALGTDTQYF. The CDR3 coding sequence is TGTGCCAGCAGTTCGGGACTAGCGCTCGGAACAGATACGCAGTATTTT.